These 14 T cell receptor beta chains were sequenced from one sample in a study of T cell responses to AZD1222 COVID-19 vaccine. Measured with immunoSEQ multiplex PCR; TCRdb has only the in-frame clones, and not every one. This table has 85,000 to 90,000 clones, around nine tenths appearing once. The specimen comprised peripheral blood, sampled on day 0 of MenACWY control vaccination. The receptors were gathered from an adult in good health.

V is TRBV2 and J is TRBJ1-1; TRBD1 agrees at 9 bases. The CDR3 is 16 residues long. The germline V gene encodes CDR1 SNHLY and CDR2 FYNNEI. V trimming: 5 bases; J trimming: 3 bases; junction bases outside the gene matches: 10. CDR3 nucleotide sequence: TGTGCCAGCAGTCTACAGGGGGCCGGCTGGGACACTGAAGCTTTCTTT. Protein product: CASSLQGAGWDTEAFF. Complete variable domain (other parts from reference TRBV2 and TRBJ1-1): EPEVTQTPSHQVTQMGQEVILRCVPISNHLYFYWYRQILGQKVEFLVSFYNNEISEKSEIFDDQFSVERPDGSNFTLKIRSTKLEDSAMYFCASSLQGAGWDTEAFFGQGTRLTVV.

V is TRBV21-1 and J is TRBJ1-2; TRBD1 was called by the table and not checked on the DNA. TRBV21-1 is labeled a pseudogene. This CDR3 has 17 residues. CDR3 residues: CASSKAGRGPSSYGYTF. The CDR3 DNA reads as TGTGCCAGCAGCAAAGCCGGCAGGGGGCCTTCTTCCTATGGCTACACCTTC.

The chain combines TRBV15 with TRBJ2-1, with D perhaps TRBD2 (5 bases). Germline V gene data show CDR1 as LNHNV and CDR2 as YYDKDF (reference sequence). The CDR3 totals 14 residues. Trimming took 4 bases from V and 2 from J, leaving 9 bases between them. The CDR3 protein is CATSKAETYNEQFF. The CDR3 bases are TGTGCCACCAGCAAAGCGGAGACCTACAATGAGCAGTTCTTC.

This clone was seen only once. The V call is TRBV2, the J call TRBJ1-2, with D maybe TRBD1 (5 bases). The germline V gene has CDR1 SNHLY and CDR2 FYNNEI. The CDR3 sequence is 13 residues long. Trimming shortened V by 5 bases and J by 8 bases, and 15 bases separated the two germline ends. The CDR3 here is CASSKTGTAGYTF. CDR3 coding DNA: TGTGCCAGCAGTAAGACCGGGACCGCAGGCTACACCTTC.

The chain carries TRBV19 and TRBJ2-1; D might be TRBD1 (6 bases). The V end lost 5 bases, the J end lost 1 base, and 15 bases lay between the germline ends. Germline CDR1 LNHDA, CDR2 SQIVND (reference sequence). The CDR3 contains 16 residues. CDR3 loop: CASSFLTGSSYNEQFF. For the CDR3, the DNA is TGTGCCAGTAGTTTCCTGACAGGATCTTCCTACAATGAGCAGTTCTTC.

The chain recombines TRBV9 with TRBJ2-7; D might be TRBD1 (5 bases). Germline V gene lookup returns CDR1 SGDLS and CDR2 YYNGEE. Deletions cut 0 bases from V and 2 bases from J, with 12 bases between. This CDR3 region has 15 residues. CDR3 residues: CASSVGQGHTYEQYF. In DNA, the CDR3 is TGTGCCAGCAGCGTAGGGCAGGGCCATACCTACGAGCAGTACTTC.

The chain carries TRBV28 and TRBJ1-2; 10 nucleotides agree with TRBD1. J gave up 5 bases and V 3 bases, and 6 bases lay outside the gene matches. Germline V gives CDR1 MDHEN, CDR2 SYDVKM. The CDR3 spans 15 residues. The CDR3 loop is CASSLLTGGRYGYTF. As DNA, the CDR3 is TGTGCCAGCAGTTTGTTGACAGGGGGCCGGTATGGCTACACCTTC.

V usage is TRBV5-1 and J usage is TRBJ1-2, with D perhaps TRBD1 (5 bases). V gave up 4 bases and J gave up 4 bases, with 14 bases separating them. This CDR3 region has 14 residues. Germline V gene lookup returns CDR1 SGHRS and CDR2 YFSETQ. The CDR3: CASSPNGGAYGYTF. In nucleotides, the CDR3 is TGCGCCAGCAGCCCAAACGGAGGGGCCTATGGCTACACCTTC.

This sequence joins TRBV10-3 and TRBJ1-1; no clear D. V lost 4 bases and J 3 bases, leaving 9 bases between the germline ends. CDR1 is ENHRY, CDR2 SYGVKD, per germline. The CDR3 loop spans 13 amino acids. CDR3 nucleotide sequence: TGTGCCATCAGTGTGGGCCGCGACACTGAAGCTTTCTTT. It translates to CAISVGRDTEAFF.

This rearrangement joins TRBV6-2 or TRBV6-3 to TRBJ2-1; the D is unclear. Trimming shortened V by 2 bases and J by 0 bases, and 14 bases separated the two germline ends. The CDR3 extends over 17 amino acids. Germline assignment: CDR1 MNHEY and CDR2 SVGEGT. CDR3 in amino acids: CASSYGVSQSSYNEQFF. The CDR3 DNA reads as TGTGCCAGCAGTTACGGTGTCAGTCAAAGCTCCTACAATGAGCAGTTCTTC.

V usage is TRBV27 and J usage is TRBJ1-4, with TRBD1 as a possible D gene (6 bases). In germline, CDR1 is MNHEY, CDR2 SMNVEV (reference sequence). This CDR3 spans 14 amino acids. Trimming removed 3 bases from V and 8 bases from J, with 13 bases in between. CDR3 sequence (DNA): TGTGCCAGCAGTTTTACCGGGGGCGACGAAAAACTGTTTTTT. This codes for CASSFTGGDEKLFF.

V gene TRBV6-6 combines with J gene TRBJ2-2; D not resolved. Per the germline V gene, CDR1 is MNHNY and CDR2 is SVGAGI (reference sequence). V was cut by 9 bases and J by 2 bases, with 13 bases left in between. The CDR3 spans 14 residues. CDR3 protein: CASVMAGNTGELFF. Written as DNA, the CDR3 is TGTGCCAGTGTCATGGCCGGAAACACCGGGGAGCTGTTTTTT.

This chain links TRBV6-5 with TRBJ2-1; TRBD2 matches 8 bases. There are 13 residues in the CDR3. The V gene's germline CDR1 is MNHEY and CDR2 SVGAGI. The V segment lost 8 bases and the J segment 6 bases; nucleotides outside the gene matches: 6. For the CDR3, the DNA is TGTGCCAGCCCAGCGGGAGACGCCAATGAGCAGTTCTTC. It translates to CASPAGDANEQFF.

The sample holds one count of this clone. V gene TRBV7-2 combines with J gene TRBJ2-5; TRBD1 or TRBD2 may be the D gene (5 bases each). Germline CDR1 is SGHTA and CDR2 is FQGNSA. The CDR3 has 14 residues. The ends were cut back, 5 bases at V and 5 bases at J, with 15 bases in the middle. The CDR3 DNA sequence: TGTGCCAGCAGCGTGGGACCGCGAGGCGAGACCCAGTACTTC. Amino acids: CASSVGPRGETQYF.